The 30 T cell receptor beta chains in this list originate from one sample, sequenced in a study of beta chain features in type 1 diabetes. The sequenced template was cDNA made from the entire isolated RNA. Method: immunoSEQ multiplex PCR; TCRdb's copy keeps in-frame clones and lacks some. The top ten hold around 0.03% of the sample, which has 200,000 to 250,000 clones, around an eighth seen once. Material for sequencing was naive CD4+ T cells from blood. The receptors were gathered from a woman between 35 and 50 years old in good health.

This clone was seen only a few times. This chain links TRBV7-2 with TRBJ1-2, with D unclear. Trimming left V 5 bases short and J 1 base short, with 17 bases between. CDR3 length: 16 amino acids. CDR1 is SGHTA, CDR2 FQGNSA, per germline. This CDR3 is CASSQRASGFNYGYTF. CDR3 in DNA: TGTGCCAGCAGCCAAAGGGCGTCGGGATTTAACTATGGCTACACCTTC.

This clone was counted only a few times. This chain joins TRBV9 and TRBJ2-5, with D unresolved. V shed 2 bases and J shed 2 bases, with 13 bases lying between them. From germline, CDR1 is SGDLS and CDR2 YYNGEE. The CDR3 consists of 15 residues. The CDR3 nucleotides read TGTGCCAGCAGCGTGGTGACTGGAAGTCAAGAGACCCAGTACTTC. This sequence encodes CASSVVTGSQETQYF.

This clone occurred a few times. In DNA form, the CDR3 reads TGTGCCAGCAGCTTGCGACTAGCGGGAAGCACAGATACGCAGTATTTT. This codes for CASSLRLAGSTDTQYF. The chain combines TRBV11-2 with TRBJ2-3; 11 nucleotides align to TRBD2. The CDR3 has 16 residues. V gave up 3 bases and J gave up 0 bases; unmatched junction bases: 2. Per the germline V gene, CDR1 is SGHAT and CDR2 is FQNNGV.

A few counts support this clone. The sample holds other DNA sequences that translate to the same CDR3. The rearrangement links TRBV7-2 to TRBJ2-7, with 7 bases that match TRBD2. The J segment lost 4 bases and the V segment lost 1 base, leaving 1 base of the junction unmatched. The CDR3 is 13 amino acids. Germline CDR1 SGHTA, CDR2 FQGNSA. CDR3 sequence: CASSLGGGYEQYF. The CDR3 DNA reads TGTGCCAGCAGCTTAGGGGGGGGTTACGAGCAGTACTTC. The variable domain in full, completed from reference TRBV7-2 and TRBJ2-7, reads GAGVSQSPSNKVTEKGKDVELRCDPISGHTALYWYRQSLGQGLEFLIYFQGNSAPDKSGLPSDRFSAERTGGSVSTLTIQRTQQEDSAVYLCASSLGGGYEQYFGPGTRLTVT.

This chain joins TRBV7-2 and TRBJ2-1; 8 bases fit TRBD2. This CDR3 comprises 18 residues. The ends lost 0 bases at V and 3 bases at J; junction bases unmatched: 10. CDR1 and CDR2 (germline): SGHTA, FQGNSA. The CDR3 loop is CASSLASSGLSLYNEQFF. The CDR3 nucleotides read TGTGCCAGCAGCTTAGCCTCTAGCGGGCTGTCCCTCTACAATGAGCAGTTCTTC.

Notes on this clone: The identical CDR3 is also encoded by other nucleotide sequences in the sample. V usage is TRBV18 and J usage is TRBJ2-7; 8 nucleotides match TRBD2. The CDR3 spans 15 residues. Germline lookup yields CDR1 KGHSH and CDR2 LQKENI. Unmatched junction bases numbered 6, after V lost 3 bases and J lost 2 bases. The CDR3 sequence is CASSPAGGPTYEQYF. The CDR3 coding sequence is TGTGCCAGCTCACCGGCGGGGGGACCAACCTACGAGCAGTACTTC.

This rearrangement joins TRBV12-2 to TRBJ2-1; the table gives TRBD2 as D, unverified against the DNA. TRBV12-2 has pseudogene status. This CDR3 is built from 21 residues. CDR3 residues: CASRLALPVTSGGPVQGEQFF. Here the CDR3 DNA reads TGTGCAAGTCGCTTAGCGCTTCCTGTGACTAGCGGGGGCCCGGTACAGGGTGAGCAGTTCTTC.

This clone came up a few times. V and J are TRBV4-1 and TRBJ2-5, with a possible D match to TRBD1 (6 bases). Trimming shortened V by 5 bases and J by 1 base, and 17 bases separated the two germline ends. Germline lookup yields CDR1 MGHRA and CDR2 YSYEKL. The CDR3 spans 16 residues. CDR3 protein: CASSKGLQGPQETQYF. The CDR3 nucleotides are TGCGCCAGCAGCAAGGGATTACAGGGACCCCAAGAGACCCAGTACTTC.

This clone was observed a few times. The chain employs TRBV11-2 and TRBJ1-4; no definite D call. There are 14 residues in the CDR3. Per the germline V gene, CDR1 is SGHAT and CDR2 is FQNNGV. V shed 4 bases and J shed 7 bases, with 13 bases lying between them. CDR3: CASSSGSYTEKLFF. CDR3 in DNA: TGTGCCAGCAGCTCCGGGTCATACACTGAAAAACTGTTTTTT.

This rearrangement joins TRBV5-1 to TRBJ2-3, with D possibly matching TRBD1 (5 bases). The CDR3 spans 15 residues. Germline V gene sequence: CDR1 SGHRS, CDR2 YFSETQ. Between the trimmed V and J ends, which lost 1 base and 3 bases, there was a span of 12 bases. The CDR3 nucleotides read TGCGCCAGCAGCTTGCGACCGGACACTACAGATACGCAGTATTTT. Amino acid sequence: CASSLRPDTTDTQYF.

This clone was detected a few times. The CDR3 protein is CASSTHPDRKNTEAFF. CDR3 DNA sequence: TGCGCCAGCAGCACTCATCCCGACAGGAAGAACACTGAAGCTTTCTTT. The genes are TRBV4-3 and TRBJ1-1, with D perhaps TRBD1 (6 bases). Looked up from germline, CDR1 is LGHNA and CDR2 is YSLEER. The CDR3 consists of 16 residues. The V gene lost 5 bases and the J gene lost 1 base, with 17 bases spanning the gap.

This clone was seen a handful of times. This chain links TRBV9 with TRBJ1-5; D not certain. Trimming stripped 0 bases from V and 6 bases from J, with 10 bases between. This CDR3 spans 14 amino acids. Germline CDR1 is SGDLS and CDR2 is YYNGEE. CDR3 nucleotides: TGTGCCAGCAGCGTAGATGGGAGGGCTCAGCCCCAGCATTTT. This gives the protein CASSVDGRAQPQHF.

This clone was counted a few times. V gene TRBV29-1 combines with J gene TRBJ2-1; D possibly corresponds to TRBD2 (6 bases). The germline CDR1 and CDR2 sequences are SQVTM and ANQGSEA. Deletions cut 7 bases from V and 0 bases from J, with 25 bases between. CDR3 length: 18 amino acids. The CDR3 bases are TGCAGCGCCCACACCCAAATCGGGGGACTGAGCTCCTACAATGAGCAGTTCTTC. As protein: CSAHTQIGGLSSYNEQFF.

This clone was counted a few times. This chain uses TRBV19 with TRBJ2-7, with TRBD2 identical over 11 bases. This CDR3 has 16 residues. Germline trimming cut 3 bases from V and 2 bases from J; bases unmatched to any gene: 6. Per the germline V gene, CDR1 is LNHDA and CDR2 is SQIVND (reference sequence). CDR3 in DNA: TGTGCCAGTAGTATCGATCTAGCGGGGGGCCCCTACGAGCAGTACTTC. This translates into CASSIDLAGGPYEQYF.

The table lists this clone with a few counts. V usage is TRBV6-4 and J usage is TRBJ2-1; 10 nucleotides align to TRBD2. CDR3 size: 15 residues. Germline CDR1 reads MRHNA; CDR2 reads SNTAGT. V dropped 4 bases and J dropped 4; count of bases not matched to a gene: 4. Written as DNA, the CDR3 is TGTGCCAGCAGTGGACTAGCGGGCCTTTACAATGAGCAGTTCTTC. This sequence encodes CASSGLAGLYNEQFF.

In its sample, this clone was seen a few times. The chain employs TRBV10-1 and TRBJ2-5, with TRBD1 identical over 9 bases. CDR1 and CDR2 from the germline V gene are WNHNN and SYGVQD (reference sequence). There are 13 residues in the CDR3. V lost 9 bases, J lost 2 bases, and 4 bases stayed unmatched. The CDR3 here is CASSTGGQETQYF. CDR3 DNA sequence: TGCGCCAGTTCGACAGGGGGACAAGAGACCCAGTACTTC.

Only a few counts were recorded for this clone. The CDR3 reads CSVGGYHSYEQYF. In DNA, the CDR3 is TGCAGCGTAGGGGGCTACCACTCCTACGAGCAGTACTTC. The chain uses TRBV29-1 and TRBJ2-7; 7 bases map to TRBD1. CDR1 and CDR2 (germline): SQVTM, ANQGSEA. The CDR3 has 13 amino acids. Trimming removed 6 bases from V and 0 bases from J; junction bases left unmatched: 5.

A few counts support this clone. V usage is TRBV18 and J usage is TRBJ2-7, with 9 bases matching TRBD2. This CDR3 is 16 amino acids long. Germline CDR1 and CDR2: KGHSH and LQKENI. Trimming cost V 0 bases and J 1 base; bases outside gene matches: 4. CDR3: CASSPPTAGGSYEQYF. DNA for the CDR3: TGTGCCAGCTCACCACCGACTGCGGGGGGGTCCTACGAGCAGTACTTC.

The chain combines TRBV7-2 with TRBJ2-7, with 9 positions matching TRBD2. The CDR3 runs 15 residues. V lost 1 base, J lost 3 bases, and 4 bases stayed unmatched. Germline V gene sequence: CDR1 SGHTA, CDR2 FQGNSA. CDR3 region: CASSLVLAGFYEQYF. CDR3 nucleotides: TGTGCCAGCAGCTTAGTTCTAGCGGGGTTCTACGAGCAGTACTTC.

Here the CDR3 reads CASSPGLSLTDTQYF. The CDR3 bases are TGTGCCAGCAGCCCGGGACTATCCTTGACAGATACGCAGTATTTT. The chain carries TRBV13 and TRBJ2-3; 7 nucleotides match TRBD2. CDR1 is PRHDT, CDR2 FYEKMQ, per germline (reference sequence). Losses at the gene ends were 5 bases for V and 3 bases for J; bases not matched to a gene: 8. The CDR3 contains 15 residues.

This clone was recorded a few times. The rearrangement uses TRBV19 and TRBJ2-7, with D tentatively TRBD1 (6 bases). Trimming took off 0 bases at V and 0 bases at J, with 12 bases between the two ends. CDR1 and CDR2 (germline): LNHDA, SQIVND (reference sequence). This CDR3 has 16 amino acids. The CDR3 sequence: CASSIDYRAVSYEQYF. The CDR3 DNA sequence: TGTGCCAGTAGTATAGATTACAGGGCCGTCTCCTACGAGCAGTACTTC.

The sample holds a few counts of this clone. The rearrangement uses TRBV6-5 and TRBJ2-1; D perhaps matches TRBD1 (5 bases). CDR3 size: 15 residues. Germline CDR1 MNHEY, CDR2 SVGAGI. V lost 10 bases, J lost 8 bases, and 24 bases lay in between. The CDR3 protein is CATRTSVDNIYEQFF. In DNA, the CDR3 is TGTGCCACACGCACCTCCGTGGACAATATCTATGAGCAGTTCTTC.

This chain uses TRBV6-6 with TRBJ2-6, with 7 positions matching TRBD1. Germline V gene sequence: CDR1 MNHNY, CDR2 SVGAGI (reference sequence). The V segment lost 6 bases and the J segment 0 bases; nucleotides outside the gene matches: 5. This CDR3 is 16 amino acids long. The CDR3 sequence: CASRDRESSGANVLTF. CDR3 nucleotides: TGTGCCAGCAGAGACAGGGAGAGCTCTGGGGCCAACGTCCTGACTTTC.

DNA of the CDR3: TGTGCCAGCAGTTACTCGGGGGGGAATCAGCCCCAGCATTTT. Translating gives CASSYSGGNQPQHF. V usage is TRBV6-6 and J usage is TRBJ1-5; TRBD1 might be the D (5 bases). Trimming pared 0 bases from V and 4 bases from J, leaving 7 bases between. This CDR3 has 14 residues. The germline V gene has CDR1 MNHNY and CDR2 SVGAGI (reference sequence).

Written as DNA, the CDR3 is TGTGCTAGTGGTTTGACATCCTTGGACAGGGCCGGCAATCAGCCCCAGCATTTT. It is translated as CASGLTSLDRAGNQPQHF. J is TRBJ1-5 and V is TRBV12-5, with TRBD1 identical over 8 bases. The V segment lost 2 bases and the J segment 2 bases; nucleotides outside the gene matches: 11. The CDR3 covers 18 residues. Germline loops: CDR1 LGHNT, CDR2 FRNRAP.

V and J are TRBV7-9 and TRBJ1-1; D remains ambiguous. Trimming left V 5 bases short and J 5 bases short, with 6 bases between. CDR1 is SEHNR and CDR2 is FQNEAQ in the germline V gene (reference sequence). This CDR3 has 11 amino acids. The CDR3 region is CASSPRTEAFF. CDR3 DNA sequence: TGTGCCAGCAGCCCCCGGACTGAAGCTTTCTTT. The variable domain in full, completed from reference TRBV7-9 and TRBJ1-1, reads DTGVSQNPRHKITKRGQNVTFRCDPISEHNRLYWYRQTLGQGPEFLTYFQNEAQLEKSRLLSDRFSAERPKGSFSTLEIQRTEQGDSAMYLCASSPRTEAFFGQGTRLTVV.

This clone showed up just a few times. The V call is TRBV18, the J call TRBJ2-3; TRBD2 might be the D (5 bases). V was cut by 3 bases and J by 6 bases, with 13 bases left in between. CDR3 size: 14 residues. Germline CDR1 KGHSH, CDR2 LQKENI. CDR3: CASSPSPRADTQYF. The DNA for the CDR3 is TGTGCCAGCTCACCGTCCCCGAGGGCGGATACGCAGTATTTT.

The chain recombines TRBV7-2 with TRBJ2-7; 8 bases map to TRBD1. The germline gives CDR1 SGHTA, CDR2 FQGNSA. The CDR3 length is 18 residues. J lost 4 bases, V lost 1 base, and 15 bases had no gene match. CDR3 loop: CASSLGGSRTGLPYEQYF. The CDR3 DNA is TGTGCCAGCAGCTTAGGAGGGTCCAGGACAGGGCTCCCTTACGAGCAGTACTTC.

The sample holds a few counts of this clone. The rearrangement links TRBV9 to TRBJ1-2, with 8 positions matching TRBD1. Germline lookup yields CDR1 SGDLS and CDR2 YYNGEE. Germline trimming cut 4 bases from V and 0 bases from J; bases unmatched to any gene: 5. CDR3 length equals 15 residues. The CDR3 nucleotides read TGTGCCAGCAGCTATCAGGACAGGGCTAACTATGGCTACACCTTC. Encoded protein: CASSYQDRANYGYTF.

The chain recombines TRBV20-1 with TRBJ2-5; D is ambiguous. The DNA end is more similar to TRBJ2-7, so the J call may be wrong. The V gene's germline CDR1 is DFQATT and CDR2 SNEGSKA (reference sequence). This CDR3 is built from 11 residues. The CDR3 DNA sequence: TGCAGTGCTAGCGGCGGTTACGAGCAGTACTTC. This codes for CSASGGYEQYF.